What follows describes a single T cell receptor (beta chain). Its antigen is not identified. This entry belongs to a study of vaccination and CD4 T cells after COVID-19. Germline trimming cut 2 bases from V and 10 bases from J; bases unmatched to any gene: 17. Looked up from germline, CDR1 is LGHNA and CDR2 is YSLEER. The CDR3 spans 17 residues. Treatment noted: approximately 11-day PBMC culture with coronavirus spike peptide pools or control peptides (ViraFEST assay). Scientists ran DNA taken from cultured CD4+ T cells through the Oncomine TCR Beta short-read assay for sequencing. TCRdb used MiXCR to reprocess the PCR reads, holding one entry per CDR3 protein. The profile covers around 5,900 distinct CDR3 sequences, with around 50% appearing a single time and approximately 31% taken by the ten largest.

This TCR came from a human donor who had recovered from COVID-19. The chain combines TRBV4-3 with TRBJ2-1, with 7 bases lining up with TRBD2. The specimen was CD4+ T cells from blood, cultured in vitro. DNA for the CDR3: TGCGCCAGCAGCCAAACAGCGGGACCGATTTACCGCAAGGAGCAGTTCTTC. Translated, it gives CASSQTAGPIYRKEQFF.